These 13 T cell receptor beta chains came from one sample sequenced in a study of blood T cell repertoires in COVID-19. The table came from immunoSEQ multiplex PCR; TCRdb's copy has only in-frame clones and leaves some out. The repertoire has some 89,000 clones, 81% of them found once; the top ten carry 4.4%. The sequenced material came from peripheral blood. The receptors were gathered from a man in his sixties with acute or convalescent COVID-19.

The CDR3 here is CATAILVGPLDILFF. The CDR3 nucleotides read TGTGCCACAGCGATTCTTGTGGGGCCCCTTGATATACTGTTTTTT. This chain links TRBV9 with TRBJ1-4; the D gene is possibly TRBD1 (5 bases). CDR1 is SGDLS and CDR2 is YYNGEE in the germline V gene. The CDR3 is 15 amino acids. Trimming stripped 9 bases from V and 13 bases from J, with 28 bases between.

This clone turned up a few times. The V call is TRBV28, the J call TRBJ1-1; D possibly corresponds to TRBD1 (6 bases). The germline V gene has CDR1 MDHEN and CDR2 SYDVKM. CDR3 length: 14 amino acids. The ends were cut back, 6 bases at V and 7 bases at J, with 18 bases in the middle. CDR3 sequence (DNA): TGTGCCAGCAGCGTAGGGGGAAAACCATATGAAGCTTTCTTT. It yields the protein CASSVGGKPYEAFF.

The rearrangement links TRBV10-2 to TRBJ1-3, with D unclear. CDR3 length: 14 residues. In germline, CDR1 is WSHSY, CDR2 SAAADI. V was cut by 3 bases and J by 2 bases, with 8 bases left in between. CDR3 amino acids: CASSDVETGNTIYF. The CDR3 DNA reads as TGCGCCAGCAGTGATGTGGAGACTGGAAACACCATATATTTT.

The CDR3 nucleotides are TGTGCCAGCAGTGATAGCGGAGCGGGCACTGAAGCTTTCTTT. This codes for CASSDSGAGTEAFF. The rearrangement uses TRBV2 and TRBJ1-1, with D uncertain. This CDR3 comprises 14 residues. Germline CDR1 and CDR2: SNHLY and FYNNEI. Trimming removed 3 bases at V and 4 bases at J, with 12 bases between.

The rearrangement links TRBV9 to TRBJ1-6; D gene uncertain. This CDR3 contains 13 residues. V was pared by 3 bases and J by 8 bases, with 9 bases between. The germline gives CDR1 SGDLS, CDR2 YYNGEE. The CDR3 region is CASSGSNDSPLHF. Written as DNA, the CDR3 is TGTGCCAGCAGCGGGAGTAATGATTCACCCCTCCACTTT.

This chain joins TRBV4-3 and TRBJ2-1, with D unresolved. Per the germline V gene, CDR1 is LGHNA and CDR2 is YSLEER. Between the trimmed V and J ends, which lost 0 bases and 3 bases, there was a span of 9 bases. The CDR3 is 15 residues long. CDR3 bases: TGCGCCAGCAGCCAAGATTCCGACATCTACAATGAGCAGTTCTTC. Translating it yields CASSQDSDIYNEQFF.

This clone came up once. The CDR3 DNA sequence: TGTGCAAGTCGGATTCGACTAGCGGCCCCCAATGAGCAGTTCTTC. Translation gives CASRIRLAAPNEQFF. This rearrangement joins TRBV12-2 to TRBJ2-1; the table assigns TRBD2, which was not confirmed against the DNA. TRBV12-2 is a known pseudogene. The CDR3 runs 15 residues.

This clone showed up just once. In the same sample, other DNA sequences code for this CDR3. The J gene is TRBJ2-1, the V gene TRBV9, with 10 bases matching TRBD2. Per germline, CDR1 SGDLS and CDR2 YYNGEE. V shed 1 base, J shed 5 bases, and the junction held 3 bases outside the gene matches. CDR3 length equals 15 residues. CDR3 nucleotides: TGTGCCAGCAGCGTACTAGCGGGGGTGCACAATGAGCAGTTCTTC. This gives the protein CASSVLAGVHNEQFF.

The chain couples TRBV6-2 or TRBV6-3 to TRBJ1-1; possibly TRBD1 for D (5 bases). Germline V gene data show CDR1 as MNHEY and CDR2 as SVGEGT. The germline V and J ends were trimmed by 0 bases and 5 bases, with 13 bases remaining between them. The CDR3 is made up of 15 amino acids. CDR3 residues: CASSYSGSGTTEAFF. The CDR3, as DNA: TGTGCCAGCAGTTACTCGGGATCGGGGACTACTGAAGCTTTCTTT.

This chain joins TRBV6-5 and TRBJ2-5; perhaps TRBD2 as D (7 bases). The CDR3 contains 16 residues. Trimming cost V 0 bases and J 5 bases, with 16 bases left between them. The V gene's germline CDR1 is MNHEY and CDR2 SVGAGI. The CDR3 reads CASSYSRGGPQETQYF. DNA for the CDR3: TGTGCCAGCAGTTACTCGAGGGGGGGCCCGCAGGAGACCCAGTACTTC.

The chain is built from TRBV5-1 and TRBJ2-1; D might be TRBD1 (5 bases). CDR3 size: 15 residues. CDR1 and CDR2 from the germline V gene are SGHRS and YFSETQ. V lost 1 base, J lost 4 bases, and 12 bases lay in between. The CDR3 sequence: CASSLFAGLYNEQFF. The CDR3 region has the DNA TGCGCCAGCAGCTTGTTCGCAGGGCTATACAATGAGCAGTTCTTC.

This clone was recorded only once. The chain uses TRBV14 and TRBJ2-3; 12 bases map to TRBD2. J gave up 5 bases and V 6 bases, and 6 bases lay outside the gene matches. The CDR3 runs to 15 residues. Looked up from germline, CDR1 is SGHDN and CDR2 is FVKESK. The CDR3 reads CASRPSGGAVDTQYF. The DNA for the CDR3 is TGTGCCAGCAGACCTAGCGGGGGGGCCGTAGATACGCAGTATTTT. Filled out from reference TRBV14 and TRBJ2-3, the complete variable domain reads EAGVTQFPSHSVIEKGQTVTLRCDPISGHDNLYWYRRVMGKEIKFLLHFVKESKQDESGMPNNRFLAERTGGTYSTLKVQPAELEDSGVYFCASRPSGGAVDTQYFGPGTRLTVL.

This clone was recorded once. The chain recombines TRBV5-5 with TRBJ1-2; 10 bases are shared with TRBD1. CDR1 is SGHKS, CDR2 YYEKEE, per germline (reference sequence). With V trimmed by 4 bases and J by 10 bases, 10 bases remained unmatched. The CDR3 sequence is 14 residues long. CDR3 amino acids: CASSLDRGQVAYTF. In DNA, the CDR3 is TGTGCCAGCAGCCTCGACAGGGGGCAAGTAGCCTACACCTTC.